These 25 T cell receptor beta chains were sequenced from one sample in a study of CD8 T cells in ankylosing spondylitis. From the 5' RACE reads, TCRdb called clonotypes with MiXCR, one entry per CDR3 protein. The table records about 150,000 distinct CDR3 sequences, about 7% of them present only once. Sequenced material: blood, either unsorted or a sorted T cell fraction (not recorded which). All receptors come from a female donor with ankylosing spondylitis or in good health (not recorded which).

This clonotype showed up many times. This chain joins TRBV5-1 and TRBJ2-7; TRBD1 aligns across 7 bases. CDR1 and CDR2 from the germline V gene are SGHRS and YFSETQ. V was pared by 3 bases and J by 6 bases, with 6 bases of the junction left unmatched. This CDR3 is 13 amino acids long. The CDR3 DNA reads TGCGCCAGCAGCTCCCAGGGGGTGGGCGAGCAGTACTTC. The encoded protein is CASSSQGVGEQYF.

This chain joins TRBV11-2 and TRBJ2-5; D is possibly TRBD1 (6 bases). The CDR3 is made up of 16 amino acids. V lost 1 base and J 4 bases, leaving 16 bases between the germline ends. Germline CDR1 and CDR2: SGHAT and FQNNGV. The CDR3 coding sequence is TGTGCCAGCAGCTTAGTCTCTCTGGGGGCGGGAGAGACCCAGTACTTC. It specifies CASSLVSLGAGETQYF.

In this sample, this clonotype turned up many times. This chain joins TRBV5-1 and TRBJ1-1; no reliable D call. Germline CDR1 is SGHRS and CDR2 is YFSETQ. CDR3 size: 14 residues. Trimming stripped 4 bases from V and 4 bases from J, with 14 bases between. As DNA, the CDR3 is TGCGCCAGCAGCCCTCTATGGCCGGGCACTGAAGCTTTCTTT. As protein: CASSPLWPGTEAFF.

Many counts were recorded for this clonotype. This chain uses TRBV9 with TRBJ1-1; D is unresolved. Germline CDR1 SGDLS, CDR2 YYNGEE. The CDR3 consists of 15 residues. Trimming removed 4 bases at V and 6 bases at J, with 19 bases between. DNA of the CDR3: TGTGCCAGCAGCTCCTCCGAGGGTGGGGTCCCTGAAGCTTTCTTT. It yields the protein CASSSSEGGVPEAFF.

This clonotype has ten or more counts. The CDR3 loop is CASSLGGGSDTQYF. For the CDR3, the DNA is TGTGCCAGCAGCTTGGGAGGGGGGTCAGATACGCAGTATTTT. The rearrangement joins TRBV5-6 to TRBJ2-3; either TRBD1 or TRBD2 may supply D (6 bases each). The V gene lost 0 bases and the J gene lost 4 bases, with 9 bases spanning the gap. Germline V gene data show CDR1 as SGHDT and CDR2 as YYEEEE. The CDR3 is made up of 14 amino acids.

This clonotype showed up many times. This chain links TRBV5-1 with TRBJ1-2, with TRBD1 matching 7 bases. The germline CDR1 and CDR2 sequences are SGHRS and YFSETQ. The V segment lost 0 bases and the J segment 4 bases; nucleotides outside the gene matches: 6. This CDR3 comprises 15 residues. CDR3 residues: CASSLGDSGGYGYTF. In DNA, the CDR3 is TGCGCCAGCAGCTTGGGGGACAGCGGCGGCTATGGCTACACCTTC. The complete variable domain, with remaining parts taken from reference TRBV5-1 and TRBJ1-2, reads KAGVTQTPRYLIKTRGQQVTLSCSPISGHRSVSWYQQTPGQGLQFLFEYFSETQRNKGNFPGRFSGRQFSNSRSEMNVSTLELGDSALYLCASSLGDSGGYGYTFGSGTRLTVV.

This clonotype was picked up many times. The CDR3 protein is CASRTTTGSDEQYF. DNA for the CDR3: TGTGCCAGCAGAACTACTACAGGGTCGGACGAGCAGTACTTC. V gene TRBV6-2 or TRBV6-3 combines with J gene TRBJ2-7; TRBD1 is a possible D gene (6 bases). V shed 6 bases and J shed 5 bases, with 17 bases lying between them. CDR1 MNHEY and CDR2 SVGEGT come from the germline V gene. The CDR3 loop spans 14 amino acids.

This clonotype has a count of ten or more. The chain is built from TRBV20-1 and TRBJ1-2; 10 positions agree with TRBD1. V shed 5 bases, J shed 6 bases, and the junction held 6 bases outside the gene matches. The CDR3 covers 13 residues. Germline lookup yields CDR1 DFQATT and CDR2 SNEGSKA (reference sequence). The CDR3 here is CSAGSTGGHGYTF. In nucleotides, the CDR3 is TGCAGTGCTGGCTCGACAGGGGGCCATGGCTACACCTTC.

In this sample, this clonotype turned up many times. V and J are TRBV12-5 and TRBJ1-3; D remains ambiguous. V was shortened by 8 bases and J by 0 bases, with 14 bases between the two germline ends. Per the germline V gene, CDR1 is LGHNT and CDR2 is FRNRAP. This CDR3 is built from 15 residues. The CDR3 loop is CASCPDLCSGNTIYF. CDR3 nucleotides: TGTGCTAGTTGCCCGGACCTATGCTCTGGAAACACCATATATTTT.

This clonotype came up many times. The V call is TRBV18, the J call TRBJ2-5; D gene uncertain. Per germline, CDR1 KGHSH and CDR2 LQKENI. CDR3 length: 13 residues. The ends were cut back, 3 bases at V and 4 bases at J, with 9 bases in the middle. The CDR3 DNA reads TGTGCCAGCTCACCTTCGGTTAGAGAGACCCAGTACTTC. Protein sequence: CASSPSVRETQYF.

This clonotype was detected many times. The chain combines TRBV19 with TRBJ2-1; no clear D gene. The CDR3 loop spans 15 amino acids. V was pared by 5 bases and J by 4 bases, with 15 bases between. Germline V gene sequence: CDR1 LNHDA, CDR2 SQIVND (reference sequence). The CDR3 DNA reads TGTGCCAGTAGTGTCTCCCATCAGGCGTACAATGAGCAGTTCTTC. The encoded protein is CASSVSHQAYNEQFF.

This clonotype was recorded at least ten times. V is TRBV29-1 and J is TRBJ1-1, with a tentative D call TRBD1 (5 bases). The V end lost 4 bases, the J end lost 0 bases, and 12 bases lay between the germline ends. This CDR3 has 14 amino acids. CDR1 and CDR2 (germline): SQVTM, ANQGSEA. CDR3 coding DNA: TGCAGCGTTGTAACGGGGGATTTGAACACTGAAGCTTTCTTT. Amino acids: CSVVTGDLNTEAFF.

The CDR3 DNA is TGCGCCAGCAGAATCGCAGGGTACAATGAGCAGTTCTTC. This encodes CASRIAGYNEQFF. V is TRBV5-1 and J is TRBJ2-1, with D perhaps matching TRBD1 (5 bases). Trimming shortened V by 5 bases and J by 4 bases, and 10 bases separated the two germline ends. There are 13 residues in the CDR3. Per the germline V gene, CDR1 is SGHRS and CDR2 is YFSETQ.

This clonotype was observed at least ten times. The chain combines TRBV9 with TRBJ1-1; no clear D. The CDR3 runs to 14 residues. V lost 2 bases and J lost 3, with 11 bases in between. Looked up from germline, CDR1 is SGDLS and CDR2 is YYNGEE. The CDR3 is CASSVLDADTEAFF. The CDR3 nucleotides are TGTGCCAGCAGCGTCCTGGACGCGGACACTGAAGCTTTCTTT.

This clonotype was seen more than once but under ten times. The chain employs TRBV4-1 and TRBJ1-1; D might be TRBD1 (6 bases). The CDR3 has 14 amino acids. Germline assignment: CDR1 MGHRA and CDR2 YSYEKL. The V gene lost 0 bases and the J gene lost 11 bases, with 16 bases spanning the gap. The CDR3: CASSQDVGARGAFF. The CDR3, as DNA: TGCGCCAGCAGCCAAGATGTGGGGGCACGGGGTGCTTTCTTT.

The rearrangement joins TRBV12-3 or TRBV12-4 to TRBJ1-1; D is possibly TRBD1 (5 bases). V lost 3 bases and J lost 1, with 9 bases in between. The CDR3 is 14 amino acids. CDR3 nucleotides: TGTGCCAGCAGTTTCAACCAGGGGAACACTGAAGCTTTCTTT. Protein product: CASSFNQGNTEAFF.

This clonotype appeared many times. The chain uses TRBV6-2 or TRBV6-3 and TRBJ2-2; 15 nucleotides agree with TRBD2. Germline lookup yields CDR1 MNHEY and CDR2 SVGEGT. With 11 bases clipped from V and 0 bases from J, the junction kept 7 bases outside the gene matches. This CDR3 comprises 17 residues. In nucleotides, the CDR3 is TGTGCCGTAGAAGGACTAGCGGGGGGGTCGAACACCGGGGAGCTGTTTTTT. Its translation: CAVEGLAGGSNTGELFF.

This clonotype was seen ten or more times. As DNA, the CDR3 is TGTGCCAGCAGGGAAGGGAATTTGAACACTGAAGCTTTCTTT. It codes for CASREGNLNTEAFF. J is TRBJ1-1 and V is TRBV12-3 or TRBV12-4; D uncertain. V was shortened by 6 bases and J by 0 bases, with 11 bases between the two germline ends. The CDR3 extends over 14 amino acids.

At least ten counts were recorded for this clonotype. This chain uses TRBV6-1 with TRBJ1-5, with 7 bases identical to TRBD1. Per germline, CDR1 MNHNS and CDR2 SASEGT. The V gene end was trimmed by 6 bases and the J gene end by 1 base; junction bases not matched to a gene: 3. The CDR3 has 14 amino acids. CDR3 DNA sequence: TGTGCCAGCAGAACAGGGGCGAGCAATCAGCCCCAGCATTTT. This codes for CASRTGASNQPQHF.

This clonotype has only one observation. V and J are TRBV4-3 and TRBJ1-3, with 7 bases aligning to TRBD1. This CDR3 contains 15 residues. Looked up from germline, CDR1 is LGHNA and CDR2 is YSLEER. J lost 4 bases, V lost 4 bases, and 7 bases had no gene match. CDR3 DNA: TGCGCCAGCAGCCCCGGCAGGGGGTCAGGAAACACCATATATTTT. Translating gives CASSPGRGSGNTIYF.

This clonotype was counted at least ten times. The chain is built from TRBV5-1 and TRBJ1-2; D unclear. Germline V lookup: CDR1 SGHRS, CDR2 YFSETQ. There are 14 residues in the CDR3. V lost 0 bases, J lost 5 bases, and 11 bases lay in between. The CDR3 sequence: CASSLDSSAYGYTF. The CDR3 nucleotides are TGCGCCAGCAGCTTGGACAGTTCGGCTTATGGCTACACCTTC.

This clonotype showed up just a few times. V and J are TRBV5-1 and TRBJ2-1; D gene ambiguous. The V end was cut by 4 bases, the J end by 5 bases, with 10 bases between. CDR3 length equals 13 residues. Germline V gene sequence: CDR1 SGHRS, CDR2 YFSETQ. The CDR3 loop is CASSPSTHNEQFF. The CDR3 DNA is TGCGCCAGCAGCCCCTCAACCCACAATGAGCAGTTCTTC.

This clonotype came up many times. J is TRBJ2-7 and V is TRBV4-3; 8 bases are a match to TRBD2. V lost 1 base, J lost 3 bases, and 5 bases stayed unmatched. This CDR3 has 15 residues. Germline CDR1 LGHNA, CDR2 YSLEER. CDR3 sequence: CASSQGRTSNYEQYF. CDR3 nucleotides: TGCGCCAGCAGCCAAGGTAGGACTAGCAACTACGAGCAGTACTTC.

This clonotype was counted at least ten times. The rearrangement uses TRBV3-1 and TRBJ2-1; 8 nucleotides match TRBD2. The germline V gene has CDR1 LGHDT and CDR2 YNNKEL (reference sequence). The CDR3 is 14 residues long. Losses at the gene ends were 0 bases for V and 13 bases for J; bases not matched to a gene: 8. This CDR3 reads CASSQEILAGLQFF. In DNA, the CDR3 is TGTGCCAGCAGCCAAGAAATCCTAGCGGGCTTACAGTTCTTC.

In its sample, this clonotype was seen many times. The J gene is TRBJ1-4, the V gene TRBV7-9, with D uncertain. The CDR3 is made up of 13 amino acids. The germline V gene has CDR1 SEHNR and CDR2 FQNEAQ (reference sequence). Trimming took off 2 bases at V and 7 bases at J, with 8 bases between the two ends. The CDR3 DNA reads TGTGCCAGCAGCTTATCGGATGGTGAAAAACTGTTTTTT. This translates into CASSLSDGEKLFF. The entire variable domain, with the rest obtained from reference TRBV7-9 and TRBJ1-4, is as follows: DTGVSQNPRHKITKRGQNVTFRCDPISEHNRLYWYRQTLGQGPEFLTYFQNEAQLEKSRLLSDRFSAERPKGSFSTLEIQRTEQGDSAMYLCASSLSDGEKLFFGSGTQLSVL.